The 32 T cell receptor beta chains below all came from one sample that was sequenced in a study of cytomegalovirus exposure and HLA in healthy donors. The PCR employed 60 Vbeta primers together with 13 Jbeta primers. Here immunoSEQ multiplex PCR was the method, and the copy in TCRdb shows in-frame clones only, minus some. The sample contains 150,000 to 200,000 clones, 81% of which appear only once. The sample consisted of PBMCs. These receptors were collected from a man between 18 and 29 years old in good health and CMV-seronegative.

The J gene is TRBJ2-2, the V gene TRBV5-1; 8 positions agree with TRBD1. CDR1 and CDR2 from the germline V gene are SGHRS and YFSETQ. The V and J ends lost 4 bases and 5 bases, in that order; junction bases with no gene match: 4. CDR3 length equals 14 residues. CDR3 amino acids: CASSPDRETGELFF. CDR3 in DNA: TGCGCCAGCAGCCCGGACAGGGAGACCGGGGAGCTGTTTTTT.

The chain links TRBV10-3 to TRBJ2-3; D unclear. V dropped 4 bases and J dropped 2 bases, with 10 bases sitting between them. This CDR3 contains 14 residues. CDR1 and CDR2 from the germline V gene are ENHRY and SYGVKD. CDR3 in amino acids: CAISARAPTDTQYF. The DNA for the CDR3 is TGTGCCATCAGTGCCCGCGCCCCCACAGATACGCAGTATTTT.

The chain joins TRBV6-5 to TRBJ2-5; 10 bases line up with TRBD2. This CDR3 spans 15 amino acids. CDR1 and CDR2 from the germline V gene are MNHEY and SVGAGI. The J segment lost 4 bases and the V segment lost 6 bases, leaving 8 bases of the junction unmatched. In DNA form, the CDR3 reads TGTGCCAGCAGACAGAGCGGGGGGGCCAGAGAGACCCAGTACTTC. Amino acid sequence: CASRQSGGARETQYF.

This clone has just a few counts. V and J are TRBV5-6 and TRBJ2-1; D is possibly TRBD2 (6 bases). V lost 2 bases and J 1 base, leaving 13 bases between the germline ends. The CDR3 is made up of 16 amino acids. The germline gives CDR1 SGHDT, CDR2 YYEEEE. CDR3 in amino acids: CASSFSSGISYNEQFF. In DNA form, the CDR3 reads TGTGCCAGCAGCTTCAGTAGCGGAATTTCCTACAATGAGCAGTTCTTC. Complete variable domain (other parts from reference TRBV5-6 and TRBJ2-1): DAGVTQSPTHLIKTRGQQVTLRCSPKSGHDTVSWYQQALGQGPQFIFQYYEEEERQRGNFPDRFSGHQFPNYSSELNVNALLLGDSALYLCASSFSSGISYNEQFFGPGTRLTVL.

CDR3 protein: CASSLEARIYGYTF. The CDR3 DNA is TGTGCCAGCAGTTTAGAGGCCCGAATCTATGGCTACACCTTC. V usage is TRBV28 and J usage is TRBJ1-2; unclear D gene. The CDR3 runs 14 residues. With 2 bases removed from V and 4 bases from J, the gap between germline ends came to 11 bases. Germline V lookup: CDR1 MDHEN, CDR2 SYDVKM.

The chain has TRBV11-2 and TRBJ1-4; D gene ambiguous. Trimming shortened V by 0 bases and J by 7 bases, and 24 bases separated the two germline ends. Germline CDR1 is SGHAT and CDR2 is FQNNGV. The CDR3 spans 19 residues. The CDR3 DNA reads as TGTGCCAGCAGCTTAGATCGGGAATACCTTCGGGGAAGAGGTGAAAAACTGTTTTTT. It translates to CASSLDREYLRGRGEKLFF.

The chain carries TRBV5-6 and TRBJ2-4; tentatively, D is TRBD2 (5 bases). The CDR3 contains 17 residues. CDR1 SGHDT and CDR2 YYEEEE come from the germline V gene. V gave up 4 bases and J gave up 1 base, with 18 bases separating them. The CDR3: CASSPPVGDSAKNIQYF. CDR3 DNA: TGTGCCAGCAGCCCCCCCGTCGGGGATAGTGCCAAAAACATTCAGTACTTC.

This chain links TRBV28 with TRBJ2-1, with D perhaps TRBD1 (5 bases). Trimming shortened V by 5 bases and J by 5 bases, and 13 bases separated the two germline ends. This CDR3 contains 14 residues. The V gene's germline CDR1 is MDHEN and CDR2 SYDVKM. The CDR3: CASSVIKGHNEQFF. The DNA for the CDR3 is TGTGCCAGCAGTGTCATAAAGGGGCACAATGAGCAGTTCTTC.

This chain connects TRBV4-1 to TRBJ1-3; no definite D call. The CDR3 is 12 amino acids. Germline loops: CDR1 MGHRA, CDR2 YSYEKL. Trimming cost V 3 bases and J 4 bases, with 4 bases left between them. The CDR3 loop is CASSHPGNTIYF. DNA for the CDR3: TGCGCCAGCAGCCACCCGGGAAACACCATATATTTT.

The rearrangement joins TRBV4-2 to TRBJ2-7, with D maybe TRBD1 (6 bases). The CDR3 is 17 amino acids. Germline V CDR1 and CDR2: LGHNA, YNFKEQ. V was cut by 0 bases and J by 4 bases, with 19 bases left in between. The CDR3 region has the DNA TGTGCCAGCAGCCAAGATAGTAGGGGACACAGGCAGTACGAGCAGTACTTC. Translating gives CASSQDSRGHRQYEQYF.

Note on this clone: The junction does not match germline at one end; this may be a read error. The V gene is TRBV7-9, the J gene TRBJ2-3; D might be TRBD2 (5 bases). The germline gives CDR1 SEHNR, CDR2 FQNEAQ (reference sequence). The CDR3 has 12 amino acids. CDR3 region: CSSSLVADTQYF. DNA of the CDR3: TGTTCCAGCAGCTTAGTAGCGGATACGCAGTATTTT.

The gene calls are TRBV5-5 and TRBJ1-5, with D perhaps matching TRBD1 (5 bases). Trimming removed 0 bases at V and 1 base at J, with 5 bases between. Germline V CDR1 and CDR2: SGHKS, YYEKEE (reference sequence). The CDR3 covers 14 residues. The CDR3 nucleotides are TGTGCCAGCAGCTTGGACAGGAGCAATCAGCCCCAGCATTTT. This gives the protein CASSLDRSNQPQHF.

V gene TRBV6-6 combines with J gene TRBJ2-4; 10 nucleotides agree with TRBD1. Germline CDR1 is MNHNY and CDR2 is SVGAGI (reference sequence). The CDR3 loop spans 15 amino acids. Trimming at V came to 6 bases and at J to 1 base, leaving 3 bases not matched to a gene. DNA of the CDR3: TGTGCCAGCAGCCGGGGACAGGGGGCCAAAAACATTCAGTACTTC. This translates into CASSRGQGAKNIQYF.

The chain joins TRBV4-3 to TRBJ1-1; D unresolved. This CDR3 has 14 amino acids. The germline CDR1 and CDR2 sequences are LGHNA and YSLEER. The V gene lost 0 bases and the J gene lost 0 bases, with 5 bases spanning the gap. This chain's CDR3 is CASSQDVMNTEAFF. CDR3 bases: TGCGCCAGCAGCCAAGATGTTATGAACACTGAAGCTTTCTTT.

The chain combines TRBV2 with TRBJ2-5; 7 nucleotides match TRBD2. The CDR3 is 15 amino acids. Germline V gene sequence: CDR1 SNHLY, CDR2 FYNNEI. Trimming at V came to 6 bases and at J to 2 bases, leaving 9 bases not matched to a gene. Here the CDR3 DNA reads TGTGCCAGCAGCGCCTCAGCGGGGCTACAAGAGACCCAGTACTTC. Encoded protein: CASSASAGLQETQYF.

The chain couples TRBV9 to TRBJ2-2; 8 nucleotides agree with TRBD1. Trimming at V came to 4 bases and at J to 2 bases, leaving 10 bases not matched to a gene. CDR3 length equals 17 residues. Germline V gene data show CDR1 as SGDLS and CDR2 as YYNGEE. The CDR3: CASSPLAGGLNTGELFF. DNA of the CDR3: TGTGCCAGCAGCCCATTAGCAGGGGGCCTTAACACCGGGGAGCTGTTTTTT. Combining the CDR3 with reference TRBV9 and TRBJ2-2 gives the whole variable domain DSGVTQTPKHLITATGQRVTLRCSPRSGDLSVYWYQQSLDQGLQFLIQYYNGEERAKGNILERFSAQQFPDLHSELNLSSLELGDSALYFCASSPLAGGLNTGELFFGEGSRLTVL.

This clone has a handful of counts. The CDR3 region is CASRWGGRDTEAFF. The CDR3 nucleotides are TGTGCCAGCAGGTGGGGGGGGCGAGACACTGAAGCTTTCTTT. This sequence joins TRBV28 and TRBJ1-1; possible D gene TRBD1, 6 bases. The germline gives CDR1 MDHEN, CDR2 SYDVKM. Trimming took 6 bases from V and 3 from J, leaving 14 bases between them. The CDR3 length is 14 residues.

The rearrangement links TRBV6-4 to TRBJ2-3, with D maybe TRBD2 (6 bases). Trimming shortened V by 2 bases and J by 6 bases, and 15 bases separated the two germline ends. CDR3 length equals 15 residues. The germline V gene encodes CDR1 MRHNA and CDR2 SNTAGT. The CDR3 loop is CASSDGGGDGDTQYF. The CDR3 region has the DNA TGTGCCAGCAGTGACGGCGGCGGGGACGGGGATACGCAGTATTTT.

The CDR3 is CASSQRTSGGEQFF. The DNA for the CDR3 is TGTGCCAGCAGTCAGAGGACTAGCGGGGGGGAGCAGTTCTTC. The chain carries TRBV11-3 and TRBJ2-1, with 14 bases that match TRBD2. Germline CDR1 reads SGHNT; CDR2 reads YENEEA. The CDR3 totals 14 residues. J gave up 10 bases and V 6 bases, and 5 bases lay outside the gene matches.

This clone was seen a single time. This chain connects TRBV5-5 to TRBJ2-5, with D possibly matching TRBD1 (5 bases). With 4 bases removed from V and 5 bases from J, the gap between germline ends came to 12 bases. The CDR3 spans 13 residues. Germline loops: CDR1 SGHKS, CDR2 YYEKEE (reference sequence). This chain's CDR3 is CASSGASRETQYF. As DNA, the CDR3 is TGTGCCAGCAGCGGGGCTAGTCGGGAGACCCAGTACTTC.

The chain links TRBV4-3 to TRBJ2-2, with a tentative D call TRBD2 (5 bases). This CDR3 is 13 amino acids long. Trimming took 8 bases from V and 6 from J, leaving 13 bases between them. CDR1 is LGHNA, CDR2 YSLEER, per germline. The CDR3 bases are TGCGCCAGCTCAATTGAGGGTGCCGGGGAGCTGTTTTTT. Translated, it gives CASSIEGAGELFF.

V usage is TRBV14 and J usage is TRBJ1-1; D remains unclear. This CDR3 has 16 residues. V dropped 4 bases and J dropped 3 bases, with 18 bases sitting between them. Germline V gives CDR1 SGHDN, CDR2 FVKESK. The CDR3 bases are TGTGCCAGCAGCCCCGTGGCAGGCCTTAGTGACACTGAAGCTTTCTTT. The encoded protein is CASSPVAGLSDTEAFF.

This clone was observed a handful of times. A far larger clone differs by one base, so this is likely a read error. Different DNA sequences within this sample yield the same CDR3. The chain recombines TRBV5-1 with TRBJ1-4; possible D gene TRBD1, 6 bases. The CDR3 extends over 16 amino acids. Trimming left V 0 bases short and J 8 bases short, with 17 bases between. Germline CDR1 and CDR2: SGHRS and YFSETQ. DNA for the CDR3: TGCGCCAGCAGCTTGGAACGTGGGGGCGGTCGAGAAAAACTGTTTTTT. This codes for CASSLERGGGREKLFF.

This clone is a singleton in its sample. V usage is TRBV4-1 and J usage is TRBJ2-3; 12 nucleotides match TRBD2. The V and J ends lost 4 bases and 0 bases, in that order; junction bases with no gene match: 11. Germline V CDR1 and CDR2: MGHRA, YSYEKL. The CDR3 is 19 amino acids. In DNA form, the CDR3 reads TGCGCCAGCAGCCCATCAATCCTAGCGGGAGGGCCGAGCACAGATACGCAGTATTTT. Amino acids: CASSPSILAGGPSTDTQYF.

The chain is built from TRBV6-5 and TRBJ2-5; possible D gene TRBD2, 7 bases. This CDR3 is 14 amino acids long. Looked up from germline, CDR1 is MNHEY and CDR2 is SVGAGI. Trimming cost V 2 bases and J 7 bases, with 14 bases left between them. This CDR3 is CASSYGGGRGTQYF. In nucleotides, the CDR3 is TGTGCCAGCAGTTACGGAGGGGGGAGGGGGACCCAGTACTTC.

This clone was counted only a few times. This sequence joins TRBV10-3 and TRBJ2-6, with TRBD2 matching over 11 bases. From germline, CDR1 is ENHRY and CDR2 SYGVKD. The CDR3 runs 19 residues. With V trimmed by 4 bases and J by 4 bases, 12 bases remained unmatched. CDR3 bases: TGTGCCATCAGTGGTAGCGGGAGGGCCACCCCGATGGGGGCCAACGTCCTGACTTTC. Its protein is CAISGSGRATPMGANVLTF.

The chain recombines TRBV5-8 with TRBJ2-1; 9 bases match TRBD2. Germline CDR1 and CDR2: SGHTS and YDEGEE. The ends lost 5 bases at V and 6 bases at J; junction bases unmatched: 9. This CDR3 has 15 residues. The DNA of the CDR3 is TGTGCCAGCAGTTCGGCGGGACTAGCATCCAATGAGCAGTTCTTC. This sequence encodes CASSSAGLASNEQFF.

This clone has a handful of counts. This chain joins TRBV7-8 and TRBJ2-7, with TRBD2 matching 8 bases. Per the germline V gene, CDR1 is SGHVS and CDR2 is FQNEAQ. CDR3 size: 15 residues. Losses at the gene ends were 5 bases for V and 1 base for J; bases not matched to a gene: 7. The CDR3 here is CASSVGGGRSYEQYF. As DNA, the CDR3 is TGTGCCAGCAGCGTCGGGGGCGGGAGGTCCTACGAGCAGTACTTC.

CDR3 sequence: CASSQGLAPDTQYF. CDR3 nucleotides: TGCGCCAGCAGCCAAGGGCTAGCTCCCGATACGCAGTATTTT. The chain joins TRBV4-3 to TRBJ2-3, with D tentatively TRBD2 (5 bases). From germline, CDR1 is LGHNA and CDR2 YSLEER. The CDR3 extends over 14 amino acids. Deletions cut 1 base from V and 6 bases from J, with 11 bases between.

The V gene is TRBV25-1, the J gene TRBJ1-1, with 7 nucleotides matching TRBD1. With 6 bases clipped from V and 0 bases from J, the junction kept 4 bases outside the gene matches. Germline values: CDR1 MGHDK, CDR2 SYGVNS. CDR3 length: 14 amino acids. CDR3: CASSKGQLNTEAFF. The CDR3 DNA follows: TGTGCCAGCAGCAAGGGACAGTTGAACACTGAAGCTTTCTTT.

Comments on this clone: A junction boundary mismatches the germline segment, possibly from a read error. The genes are TRBV27 and TRBJ1-5; D is possibly TRBD1 (5 bases). Per the germline V gene, CDR1 is MNHEY and CDR2 is SMNVEV (reference sequence). The CDR3 consists of 14 residues. The CDR3 sequence is CASSPTGSSQPQHF. The CDR3 DNA reads as TGTGCCAGCAGTCCCACAGGTAGCAGTCAGCCCCAGCATTTT.

This clone came up a few times. The chain links TRBV5-8 to TRBJ2-3; D is ambiguous. V was shortened by 4 bases and J by 6 bases, with 9 bases between the two germline ends. CDR3 length: 12 residues. Germline V gene sequence: CDR1 SGHTS, CDR2 YDEGEE. CDR3: CASSMRLDTQYF. CDR3 nucleotide sequence: TGTGCCAGCAGCATGAGGCTGGATACGCAGTATTTT.